Each of the 9 T cell receptor beta chains below was sequenced from the same sample in a study of blood T cell repertoires in COVID-19. The assay was immunoSEQ multiplex PCR, and TCRdb's table has in-frame clones only and misses some. Here the sample spans about 310,000 clones, around 86% being singletons. The sample taken for sequencing was peripheral blood. The receptors were sampled from a man aged 50 to 60 with active or convalescent COVID-19.

The rearrangement links TRBV6-2 or TRBV6-3 to TRBJ1-5, with 10 bases that match TRBD1. In germline, CDR1 is MNHEY, CDR2 SVGEGT. J was trimmed by 3 bases and V by 6 bases; bases with no gene match: 8. This CDR3 has 16 amino acids. CDR3 sequence reads: CASSGQGVYINQPQHF. The CDR3 region has the DNA TGTGCCAGCAGCGGACAGGGGGTTTATATCAATCAGCCCCAGCATTTT.

This chain links TRBV7-2 with TRBJ2-1; the match to TRBD1 covers 10 bases. Per the germline V gene, CDR1 is SGHTA and CDR2 is FQGNSA. The CDR3 spans 15 residues. V gave up 6 bases and J gave up 3 bases; unmatched junction bases: 5. The CDR3 DNA reads as TGTGCCAGCAGTCCGGGACAGGGGATCTACAATGAGCAGTTCTTC. Translated, it gives CASSPGQGIYNEQFF.

The chain employs TRBV29-1 and TRBJ2-7; TRBD2 agrees at 8 bases. Germline values: CDR1 SQVTM, CDR2 ANQGSEA. The CDR3 length is 13 residues. V shed 7 bases and J 6 bases; nucleotides not matched to a gene: 11. Here the CDR3 reads CSGARGGLGEQYF. The CDR3 DNA reads as TGCAGCGGGGCCCGGGGGGGGCTCGGCGAGCAGTACTTC.

About this clone itself: One end of the junction is discordant with germline, which a read error may explain. J is TRBJ2-7 and V is TRBV15, with 15 bases fitting TRBD2. The CDR3 has 14 amino acids. Germline V gives CDR1 LNHNV, CDR2 YYDKDF (reference sequence). CDR3 sequence (DNA): TGTGCCACTTCTAGGACTAGCGGGGGGGCCAAGGTGAACTTC. Translated: CATSRTSGGAKVNF.

As to this clone: This sample also contains other DNA sequences that code for the same CDR3. The CDR3 reads CASSSRQNSPLHF. DNA for the CDR3: TGTGCCAGCAGCTCCCGACAGAATTCACCCCTCCACTTT. The chain carries TRBV5-8 and TRBJ1-6, with D possibly TRBD1 on 5 matching bases. CDR1 is SGHTS, CDR2 YDEGEE, per germline. The CDR3 is 13 residues long. The V and J ends lost 3 bases and 7 bases respectively, with 8 bases between them. The whole variable domain, filled in from reference TRBV5-8 and TRBJ1-6, reads EAGVTQSPTHLIKTRGQQATLRCSPISGHTSVYWYQQALGLGLQFLLWYDEGEERNRGNFPPRFSGRQFPNYSSELNVNALELEDSALYLCASSSRQNSPLHFGNGTRLTVT.

V is TRBV3-1 (or the pseudogene TRBV3-2) and J is TRBJ2-4; a weak D match, TRBD1 (5 bases). There are 15 residues in the CDR3. Trimming stripped 1 base from V and 7 bases from J, with 14 bases between. Germline assignment: CDR1 LGHDT and CDR2 YNNKEL (reference sequence). The CDR3 here is CASSQGNRPSNIQYF. Here the CDR3 DNA reads TGTGCCAGCAGCCAAGGAAACAGGCCCTCGAACATTCAGTACTTC.

The chain carries TRBV15 and TRBJ1-3; D might be TRBD1 (5 bases). The germline V and J ends were trimmed by 1 base and 0 bases, with 10 bases remaining between them. The CDR3 has 16 amino acids. CDR1 LNHNV and CDR2 YYDKDF come from the germline V gene (reference sequence). CDR3 nucleotide sequence: TGTGCCACCAGCAGAGGAGACAGTCGCTCTGGAAACACCATATATTTT. This encodes CATSRGDSRSGNTIYF.

The J gene is TRBJ2-1, the V gene TRBV15; 9 positions match TRBD1. Trimming removed 0 bases from V and 6 bases from J; junction bases left unmatched: 3. The CDR3 extends over 15 amino acids. Germline V gene lookup returns CDR1 LNHNV and CDR2 YYDKDF (reference sequence). As DNA, the CDR3 is TGTGCCACCAGCAGAGATGGGACAGGGACCAATGAGCAGTTCTTC. It is translated as CATSRDGTGTNEQFF.

The CDR3 spells CASSYSKTMNTEAFF. CDR3 sequence (DNA): TGTGCCAGCAGTTACTCGAAGACAATGAACACTGAAGCTTTCTTT. V gene TRBV6-6 combines with J gene TRBJ1-1; no reliable D call. The length of the CDR3 is 15 residues. V gave up 0 bases and J gave up 0 bases, with 8 bases separating them. In germline, CDR1 is MNHNY, CDR2 SVGAGI (reference sequence).